This T cell receptor (beta chain) was captured in a study of response to subunit inactivated influenza vaccine. Study findings and constraints: Seasonal influenza vaccination, on each occasion, was suggested by the authors to recruit few new T cells.

The J segment lost 0 bases and the V segment lost 5 bases, leaving 6 bases of the junction unmatched. The CDR3 spans 16 residues. CDR1 is MGHDK and CDR2 is SYGVNS in the germline V gene. From the RT-PCR reads, TCRdb called clonotypes with MiXCR, one entry per CDR3 protein. This sample carries hundreds of thousands of distinct CDR3 sequences, around 13% of them seen once, and the ten largest clones take 7.6%. In regard to this clonotype: The antigen is unknown.

This chain uses TRBV25-1 with TRBJ2-5; 10 bases match TRBD2. The TCR sequence derives from a man in his forties or fifties who received an inactivated influenza vaccine. Source: PBMCs from blood, taken around 15 days before vaccination. CDR3: CASSLGLAVYQETQYF. CDR3 nucleotide sequence: TGTGCCAGCAGTTTAGGACTAGCGGTGTACCAAGAGACCCAGTACTTC.